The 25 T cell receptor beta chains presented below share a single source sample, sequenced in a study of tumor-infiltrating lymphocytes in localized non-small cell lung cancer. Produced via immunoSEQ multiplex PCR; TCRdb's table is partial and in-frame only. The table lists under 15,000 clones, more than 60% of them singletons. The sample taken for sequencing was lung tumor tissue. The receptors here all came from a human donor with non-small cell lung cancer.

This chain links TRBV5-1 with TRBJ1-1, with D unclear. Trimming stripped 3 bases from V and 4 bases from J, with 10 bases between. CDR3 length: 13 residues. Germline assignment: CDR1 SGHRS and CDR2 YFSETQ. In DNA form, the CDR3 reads TGCGCCAGCAGCTCCCCTTCAACCACTGAAGCTTTCTTT. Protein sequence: CASSSPSTTEAFF.

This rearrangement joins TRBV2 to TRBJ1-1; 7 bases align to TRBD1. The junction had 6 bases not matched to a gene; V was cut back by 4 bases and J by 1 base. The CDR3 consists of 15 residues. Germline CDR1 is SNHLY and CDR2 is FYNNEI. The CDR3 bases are TGTGCCAGCAGTGCCCCGACAGGGCGGAACACTGAAGCTTTCTTT. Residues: CASSAPTGRNTEAFF.

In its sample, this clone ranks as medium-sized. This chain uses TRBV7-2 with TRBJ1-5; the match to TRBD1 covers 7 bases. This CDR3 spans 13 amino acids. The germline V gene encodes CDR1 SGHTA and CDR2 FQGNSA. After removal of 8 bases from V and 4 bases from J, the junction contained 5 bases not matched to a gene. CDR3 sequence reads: CASGGQANQPQHF. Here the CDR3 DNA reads TGTGCCAGCGGTGGACAGGCTAATCAGCCCCAGCATTTT.

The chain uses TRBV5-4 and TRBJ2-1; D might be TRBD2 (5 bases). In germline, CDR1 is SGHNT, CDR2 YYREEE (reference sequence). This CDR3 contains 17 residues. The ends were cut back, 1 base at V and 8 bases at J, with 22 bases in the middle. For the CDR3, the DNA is TGTGCCAGCAGCTTGAAAAGGTCGGGTCCGGGGAGTGATGAGCAGTTCTTC. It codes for CASSLKRSGPGSDEQFF.

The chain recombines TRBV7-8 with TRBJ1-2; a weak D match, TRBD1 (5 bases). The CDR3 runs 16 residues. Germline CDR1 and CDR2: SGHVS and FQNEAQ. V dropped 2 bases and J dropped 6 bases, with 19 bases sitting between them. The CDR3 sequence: CASSLTGLGREHGYTF. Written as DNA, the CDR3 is TGTGCCAGCAGCTTAACCGGTCTCGGCAGGGAACATGGCTACACCTTC.

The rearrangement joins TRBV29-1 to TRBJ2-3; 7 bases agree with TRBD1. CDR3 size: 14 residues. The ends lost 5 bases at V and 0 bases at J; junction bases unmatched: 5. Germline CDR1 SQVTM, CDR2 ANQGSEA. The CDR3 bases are TGCAGCGTTAAGACAGGGTTTAGCACAGATACGCAGTATTTT. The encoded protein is CSVKTGFSTDTQYF.

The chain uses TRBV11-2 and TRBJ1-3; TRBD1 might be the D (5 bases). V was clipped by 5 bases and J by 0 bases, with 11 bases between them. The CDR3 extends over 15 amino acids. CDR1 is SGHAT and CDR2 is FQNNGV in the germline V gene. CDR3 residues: CASSRGAFSGNTIYF. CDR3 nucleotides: TGTGCCAGCAGCAGAGGGGCGTTCTCTGGAAACACCATATATTTT. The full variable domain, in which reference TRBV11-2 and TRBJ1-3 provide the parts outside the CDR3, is EAGVAQSPRYKIIEKRQSVAFWCNPISGHATLYWYQQILGQGPKLLIQFQNNGVVDDSQLPKDRFSAERLKGVDSTLKIQPAKLEDSAVYLCASSRGAFSGNTIYFGEGSWLTVV.

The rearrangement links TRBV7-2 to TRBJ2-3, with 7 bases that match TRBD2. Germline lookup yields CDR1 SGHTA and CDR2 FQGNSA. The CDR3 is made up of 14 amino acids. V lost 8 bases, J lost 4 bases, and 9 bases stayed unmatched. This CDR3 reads CASAPAGDSDTQYF. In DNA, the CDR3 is TGTGCCAGCGCCCCGGCGGGAGACTCAGATACGCAGTATTTT.

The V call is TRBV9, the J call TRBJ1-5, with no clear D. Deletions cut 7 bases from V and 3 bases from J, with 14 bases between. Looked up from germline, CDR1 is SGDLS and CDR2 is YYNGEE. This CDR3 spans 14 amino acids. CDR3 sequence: CASGAQWDNQPQHF. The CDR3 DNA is TGTGCCAGCGGTGCCCAGTGGGACAATCAGCCCCAGCATTTT.

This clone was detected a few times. The CDR3 DNA reads as TGTGCCAGCAGCCAAGGCCCAACTAGCGGCCAAAACATTCAGTACTTC. It codes for CASSQGPTSGQNIQYF. The chain is built from TRBV4-2 and TRBJ2-4; 8 bases are a match to TRBD2. Germline V lookup: CDR1 LGHNA, CDR2 YNFKEQ. V shed 1 base, J shed 5 bases, and the junction held 7 bases outside the gene matches. The length of the CDR3 is 16 residues.

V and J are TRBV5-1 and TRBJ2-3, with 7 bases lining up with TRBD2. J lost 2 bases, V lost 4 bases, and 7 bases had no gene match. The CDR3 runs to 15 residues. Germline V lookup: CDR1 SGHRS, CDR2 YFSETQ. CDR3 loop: CASSTGTTLTDTQYF. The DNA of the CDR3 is TGCGCCAGCAGCACCGGGACTACTCTCACAGATACGCAGTATTTT.

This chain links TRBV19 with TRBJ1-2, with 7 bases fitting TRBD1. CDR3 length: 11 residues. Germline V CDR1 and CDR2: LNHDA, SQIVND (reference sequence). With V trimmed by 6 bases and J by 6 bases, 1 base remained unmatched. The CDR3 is CASRQGNGYTF. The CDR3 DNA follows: TGTGCCAGTAGACAGGGGAATGGCTACACCTTC.

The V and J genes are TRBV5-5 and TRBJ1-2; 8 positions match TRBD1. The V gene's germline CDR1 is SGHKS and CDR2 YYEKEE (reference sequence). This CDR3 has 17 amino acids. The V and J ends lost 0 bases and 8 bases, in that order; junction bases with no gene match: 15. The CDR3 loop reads CASSLGDNRGSVYGYTF. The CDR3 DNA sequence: TGTGCCAGCAGCTTGGGGGATAACAGGGGGTCGGTCTACGGCTACACCTTC.

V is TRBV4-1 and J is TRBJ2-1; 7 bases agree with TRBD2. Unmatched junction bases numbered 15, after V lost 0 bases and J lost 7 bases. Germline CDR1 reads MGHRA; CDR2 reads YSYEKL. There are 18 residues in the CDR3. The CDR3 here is CASSQEEMWSGTGNEQFF. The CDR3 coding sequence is TGCGCCAGCAGCCAAGAGGAAATGTGGAGCGGGACTGGGAATGAGCAGTTCTTC.

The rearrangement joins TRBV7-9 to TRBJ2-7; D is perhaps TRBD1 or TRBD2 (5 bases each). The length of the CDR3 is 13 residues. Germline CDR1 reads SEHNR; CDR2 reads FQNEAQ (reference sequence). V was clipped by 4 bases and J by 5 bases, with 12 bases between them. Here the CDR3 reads CASSSPGADEQYF. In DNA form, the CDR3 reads TGTGCCAGCAGCTCACCCGGGGCGGACGAGCAGTACTTC.

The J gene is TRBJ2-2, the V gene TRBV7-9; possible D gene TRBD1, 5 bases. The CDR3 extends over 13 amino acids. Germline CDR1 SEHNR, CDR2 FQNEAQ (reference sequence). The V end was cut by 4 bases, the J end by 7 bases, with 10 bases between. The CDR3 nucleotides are TGTGCCAGCAGCTCAGGGTATGACGGGGAGCTGTTTTTT. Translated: CASSSGYDGELFF.

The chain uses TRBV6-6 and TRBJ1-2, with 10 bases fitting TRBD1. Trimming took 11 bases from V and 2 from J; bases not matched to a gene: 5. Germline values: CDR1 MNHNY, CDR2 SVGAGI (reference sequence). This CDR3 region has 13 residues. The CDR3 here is CALSGQGNYGYTF. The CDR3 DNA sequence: TGTGCCCTGTCGGGACAGGGGAACTATGGCTACACCTTC.

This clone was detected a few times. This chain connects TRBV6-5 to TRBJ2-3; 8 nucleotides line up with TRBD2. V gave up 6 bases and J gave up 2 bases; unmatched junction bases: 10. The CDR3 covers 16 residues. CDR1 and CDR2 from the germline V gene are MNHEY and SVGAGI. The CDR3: CASSYVRTSFTDTQYF. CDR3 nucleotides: TGTGCCAGCAGCTACGTACGGACTAGCTTCACAGATACGCAGTATTTT.

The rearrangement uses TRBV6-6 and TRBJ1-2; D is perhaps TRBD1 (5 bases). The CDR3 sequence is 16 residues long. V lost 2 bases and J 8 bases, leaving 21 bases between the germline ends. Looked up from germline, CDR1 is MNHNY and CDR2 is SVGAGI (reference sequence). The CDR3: CASSYPGGSGGGGYTF. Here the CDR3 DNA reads TGTGCCAGCAGTTACCCCGGGGGTTCCGGGGGTGGGGGCTACACCTTC.

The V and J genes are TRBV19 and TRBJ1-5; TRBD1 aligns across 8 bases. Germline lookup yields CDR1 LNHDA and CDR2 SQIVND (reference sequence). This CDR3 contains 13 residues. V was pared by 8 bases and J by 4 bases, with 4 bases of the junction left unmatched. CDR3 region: CASSDRGNQPQHF. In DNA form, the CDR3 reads TGTGCCAGTTCAGACAGGGGTAATCAGCCCCAGCATTTT.

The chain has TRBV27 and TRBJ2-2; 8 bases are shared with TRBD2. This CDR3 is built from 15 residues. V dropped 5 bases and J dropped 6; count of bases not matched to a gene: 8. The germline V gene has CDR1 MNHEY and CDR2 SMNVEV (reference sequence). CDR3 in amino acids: CASSALAVQAGELFF. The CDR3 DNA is TGTGCCAGCAGTGCACTAGCGGTTCAGGCCGGGGAGCTGTTTTTT.

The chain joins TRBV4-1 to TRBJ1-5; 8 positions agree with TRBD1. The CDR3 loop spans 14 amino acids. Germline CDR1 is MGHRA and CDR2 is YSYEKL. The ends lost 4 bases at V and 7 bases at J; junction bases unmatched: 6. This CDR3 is CASSLGQGQQPQHF. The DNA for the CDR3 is TGCGCCAGCAGCCTTGGACAGGGACAACAGCCCCAGCATTTT.

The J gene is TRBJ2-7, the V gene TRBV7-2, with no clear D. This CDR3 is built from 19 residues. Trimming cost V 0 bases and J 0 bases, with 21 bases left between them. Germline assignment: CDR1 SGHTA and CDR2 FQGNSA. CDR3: CASSLARRYGRTRSYEQYF. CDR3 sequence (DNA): TGTGCCAGCAGCTTAGCTCGCCGCTACGGCAGGACCCGCTCCTACGAGCAGTACTTC.

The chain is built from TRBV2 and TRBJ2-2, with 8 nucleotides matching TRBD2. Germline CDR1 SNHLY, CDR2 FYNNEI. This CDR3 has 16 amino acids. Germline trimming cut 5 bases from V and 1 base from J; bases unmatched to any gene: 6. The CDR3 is CASSLAGGLNTGELFF. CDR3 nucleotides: TGTGCCAGCAGTTTGGCGGGGGGACTGAACACCGGGGAGCTGTTTTTT.

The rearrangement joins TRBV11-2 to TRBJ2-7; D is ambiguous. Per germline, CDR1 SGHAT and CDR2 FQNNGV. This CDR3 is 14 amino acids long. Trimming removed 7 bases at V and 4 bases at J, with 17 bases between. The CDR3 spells CASTFRLDNYEQYF. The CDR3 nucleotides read TGTGCCAGCACCTTTCGGCTAGATAATTACGAGCAGTACTTC.